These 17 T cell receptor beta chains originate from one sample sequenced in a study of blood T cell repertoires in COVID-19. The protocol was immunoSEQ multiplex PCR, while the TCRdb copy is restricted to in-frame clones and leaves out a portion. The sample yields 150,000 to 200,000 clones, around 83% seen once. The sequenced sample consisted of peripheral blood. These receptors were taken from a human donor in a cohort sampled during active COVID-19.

CDR3 coding DNA: TGCGCCAGCAGCCCAGCGGGGGGCCCCGTGCAGTATTTT. Its translation is CASSPAGGPVQYF. V and J are TRBV10-2 and TRBJ2-3; 9 nucleotides align to TRBD2. CDR3 length equals 13 residues. Germline trimming cut 6 bases from V and 11 bases from J; bases unmatched to any gene: 9. CDR1 is WSHSY and CDR2 is SAAADI in the germline V gene.

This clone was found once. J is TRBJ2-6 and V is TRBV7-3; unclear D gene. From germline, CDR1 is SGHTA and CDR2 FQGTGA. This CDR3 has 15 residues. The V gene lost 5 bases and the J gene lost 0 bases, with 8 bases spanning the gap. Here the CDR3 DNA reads TGTGCCAGCAGCCCAACCTACTCTGGGGCCAACGTCCTGACTTTC. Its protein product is CASSPTYSGANVLTF.

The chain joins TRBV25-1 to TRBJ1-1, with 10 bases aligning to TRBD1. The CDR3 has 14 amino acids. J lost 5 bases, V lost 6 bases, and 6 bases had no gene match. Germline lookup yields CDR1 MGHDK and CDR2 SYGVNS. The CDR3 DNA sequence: TGTGCCAGCAGCCCCCGGACAGGGGGGACTGAAGCTTTCTTT. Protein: CASSPRTGGTEAFF.

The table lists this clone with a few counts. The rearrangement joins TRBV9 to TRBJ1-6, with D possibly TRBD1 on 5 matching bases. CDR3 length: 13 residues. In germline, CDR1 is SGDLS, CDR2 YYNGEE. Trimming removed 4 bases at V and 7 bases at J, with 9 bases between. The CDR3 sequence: CASSSTDNSPLHF. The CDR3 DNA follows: TGTGCCAGCAGCTCGACAGACAATTCACCCCTCCACTTT. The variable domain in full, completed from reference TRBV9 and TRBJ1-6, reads DSGVTQTPKHLITATGQRVTLRCSPRSGDLSVYWYQQSLDQGLQFLIQYYNGEERAKGNILERFSAQQFPDLHSELNLSSLELGDSALYFCASSSTDNSPLHFGNGTRLTVT.

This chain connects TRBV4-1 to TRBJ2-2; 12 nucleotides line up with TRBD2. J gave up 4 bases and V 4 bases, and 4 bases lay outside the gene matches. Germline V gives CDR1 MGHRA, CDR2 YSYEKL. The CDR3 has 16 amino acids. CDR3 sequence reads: CASSPRLAGATGELFF. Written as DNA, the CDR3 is TGCGCCAGCAGCCCACGACTAGCGGGAGCCACCGGGGAGCTGTTTTTT.

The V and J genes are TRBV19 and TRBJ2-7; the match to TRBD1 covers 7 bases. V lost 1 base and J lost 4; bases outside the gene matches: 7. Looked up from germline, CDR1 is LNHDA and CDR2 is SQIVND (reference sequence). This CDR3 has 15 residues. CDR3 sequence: CASSIGLGTEYEQYF. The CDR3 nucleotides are TGTGCCAGTAGTATAGGCCTCGGGACAGAGTACGAGCAGTACTTC.

CDR3 protein: CASSQGPSGGAYEQYF. The CDR3 region has the DNA TGCGCCAGCAGCCAAGGGCCTAGCGGGGGGGCATACGAGCAGTACTTC. The V call is TRBV4-1, the J call TRBJ2-7, with 12 nucleotides matching TRBD2. The CDR3 totals 16 residues. V was pared by 1 base and J by 4 bases, with 5 bases of the junction left unmatched. Germline CDR1 and CDR2: MGHRA and YSYEKL.

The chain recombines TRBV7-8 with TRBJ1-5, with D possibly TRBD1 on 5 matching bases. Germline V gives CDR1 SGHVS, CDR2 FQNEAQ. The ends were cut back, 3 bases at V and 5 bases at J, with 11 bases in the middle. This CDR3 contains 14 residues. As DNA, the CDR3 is TGTGCCAGCAGCTTGGCCCAGGGTGATCAGCCCCAGCATTTT. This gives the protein CASSLAQGDQPQHF.

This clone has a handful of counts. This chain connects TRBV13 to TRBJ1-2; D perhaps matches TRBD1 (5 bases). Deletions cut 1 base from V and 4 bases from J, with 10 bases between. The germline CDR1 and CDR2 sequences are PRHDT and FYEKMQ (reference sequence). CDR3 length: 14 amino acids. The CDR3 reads CASSLEGGAYGYTF. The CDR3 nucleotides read TGTGCCAGCAGCTTAGAGGGCGGGGCCTATGGCTACACCTTC.

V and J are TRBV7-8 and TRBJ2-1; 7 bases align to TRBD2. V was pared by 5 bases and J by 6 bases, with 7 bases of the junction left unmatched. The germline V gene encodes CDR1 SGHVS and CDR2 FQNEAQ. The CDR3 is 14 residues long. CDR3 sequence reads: CASSRGLLLNEQFF. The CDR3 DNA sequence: TGTGCCAGCAGCAGGGGACTACTCCTCAATGAGCAGTTCTTC.

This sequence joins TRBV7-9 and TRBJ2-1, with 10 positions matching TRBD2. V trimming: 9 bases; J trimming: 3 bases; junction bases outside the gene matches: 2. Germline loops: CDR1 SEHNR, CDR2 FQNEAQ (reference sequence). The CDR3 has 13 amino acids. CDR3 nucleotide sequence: TGTGCCAGTGTAGCGGGGGGCTACAATGAGCAGTTCTTC. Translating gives CASVAGGYNEQFF.

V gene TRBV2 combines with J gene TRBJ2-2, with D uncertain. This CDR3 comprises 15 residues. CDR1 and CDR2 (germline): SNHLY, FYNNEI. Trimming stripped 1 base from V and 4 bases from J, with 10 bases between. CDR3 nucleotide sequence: TGTGCCAGCAGTGAAGGAATAGCCGGCACCGGGGAGCTGTTTTTT. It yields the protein CASSEGIAGTGELFF.

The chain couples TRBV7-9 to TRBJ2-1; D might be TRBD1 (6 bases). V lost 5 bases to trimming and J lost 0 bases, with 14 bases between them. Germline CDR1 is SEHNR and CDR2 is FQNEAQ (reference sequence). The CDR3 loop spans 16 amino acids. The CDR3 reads CASSPADRSSYNEQFF. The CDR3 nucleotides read TGTGCCAGCAGCCCCGCCGACAGGAGCTCCTACAATGAGCAGTTCTTC.

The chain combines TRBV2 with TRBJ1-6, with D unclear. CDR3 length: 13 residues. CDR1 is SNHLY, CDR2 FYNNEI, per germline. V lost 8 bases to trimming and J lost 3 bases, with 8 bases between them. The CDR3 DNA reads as TGTGCCAGCCGGGGTTTCTATAATTCACCCCTCCACTTT. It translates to CASRGFYNSPLHF.

The CDR3 region has the DNA TGTGCCAGCAGTTCCCAGCGGAGCTCCTACAATGAGCAGTTCTTC. It translates to CASSSQRSSYNEQFF. This chain joins TRBV27 and TRBJ2-1, with D possibly TRBD2 on 5 matching bases. CDR3 length equals 15 residues. Per the germline V gene, CDR1 is MNHEY and CDR2 is SMNVEV (reference sequence). V gave up 4 bases and J gave up 0 bases, with 10 bases separating them.

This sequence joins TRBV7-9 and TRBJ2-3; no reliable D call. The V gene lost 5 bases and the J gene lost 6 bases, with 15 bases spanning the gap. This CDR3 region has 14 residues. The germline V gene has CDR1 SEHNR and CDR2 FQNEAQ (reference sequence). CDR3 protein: CASSRPTARDTQYF. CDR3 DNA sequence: TGTGCCAGCAGCCGGCCCACCGCCAGGGATACGCAGTATTTT.

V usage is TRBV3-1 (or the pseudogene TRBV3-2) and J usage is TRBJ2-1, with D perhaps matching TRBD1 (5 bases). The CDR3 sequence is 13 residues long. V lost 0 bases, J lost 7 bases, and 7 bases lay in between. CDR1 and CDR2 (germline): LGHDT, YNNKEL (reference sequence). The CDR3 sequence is CASSQDRVNEQFF. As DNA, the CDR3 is TGTGCCAGCAGCCAAGACAGGGTAAATGAGCAGTTCTTC.